These 8 T cell receptor beta chains originate from one sample sequenced in a study of blood T cell repertoires in COVID-19 (dated by TCRdb to 2018 to 2020). Library construction relied on the immunoSEQ multiplex PCR assay. TCRdb limited this immuneACCESS table to in-frame rearrangements with V and J called. A share of clones is missing; checked studies link under half to unresolved V genes, and the rest is unexplained. The sample table shows more than 110,000 clones, and approximately 80% are seen once. The ten largest clones represent under 6% of the sample. Sample: peripheral blood. The receptors were gathered from a woman over 75 with active or convalescent COVID-19.

This clone was detected only once. V usage is TRBV2 and J usage is TRBJ1-6, with D maybe TRBD1 (6 bases). The germline gives CDR1 SNHLY, CDR2 FYNNEI. The CDR3 runs 15 residues. V was clipped by 7 bases and J by 6 bases, with 16 bases between them. CDR3 sequence reads: CASTSTGTLNSPLHF. The CDR3 DNA reads TGTGCCAGCACCTCGACAGGAACCCTTAATTCACCCCTCCACTTT. Based on the CDR3 plus reference TRBV2 and TRBJ1-6, the full variable domain is EPEVTQTPSHQVTQMGQEVILRCVPISNHLYFYWYRQILGQKVEFLVSFYNNEISEKSEIFDDQFSVERPDGSNFTLKIRSTKLEDSAMYFCASTSTGTLNSPLHFGNGTRLTVT.

The chain links TRBV4-3 to TRBJ1-6; D is undetermined. This CDR3 is built from 17 residues. Germline CDR1 and CDR2: LGHNA and YSLEER. Trimming took off 3 bases at V and 2 bases at J, with 14 bases between the two ends. The CDR3 DNA sequence: TGCGCCAGCAGCCAGGAAGGGAGCGCGACCTATAATTCACCCCTCCACTTT. Protein: CASSQEGSATYNSPLHF.

J is TRBJ2-7 and V is TRBV5-1; 7 bases line up with TRBD2. This CDR3 is 14 amino acids long. The trim removed 0 bases at V and 1 base at J, leaving 1 base unmatched. Germline V gene sequence: CDR1 SGHRS, CDR2 YFSETQ. CDR3 region: CASSLERGSYEQYF. CDR3 sequence (DNA): TGCGCCAGCAGCTTGGAGCGGGGTTCCTACGAGCAGTACTTC. Drawing the rest from reference TRBV5-1 and TRBJ2-7, the complete variable domain is KAGVTQTPRYLIKTRGQQVTLSCSPISGHRSVSWYQQTPGQGLQFLFEYFSETQRNKGNFPGRFSGRQFSNSRSEMNVSTLELGDSALYLCASSLERGSYEQYFGPGTRLTVT.

This clone was recorded once. The chain employs TRBV3-1 (or the pseudogene TRBV3-2) and TRBJ1-2; perhaps TRBD1 as D (5 bases). CDR3 length equals 14 residues. The germline CDR1 and CDR2 sequences are LGHDT and YNNKEL (reference sequence). V dropped 2 bases and J dropped 6 bases, with 13 bases sitting between them. The CDR3 DNA reads TGTGCCAGCAGCCAACGACAGTCCAGGGATGGCTACACCTTC. It specifies CASSQRQSRDGYTF.

The chain is built from TRBV2 and TRBJ2-1, with 8 positions matching TRBD1. CDR1 and CDR2 from the germline V gene are SNHLY and FYNNEI. The CDR3 sequence is 15 residues long. V shed 4 bases and J 7 bases; nucleotides not matched to a gene: 9. The CDR3 coding sequence is TGTGCCAGCAGTGTGTCGGGACAGGAACTTAATGAGCAGTTCTTC. Amino acids: CASSVSGQELNEQFF.

The V call is TRBV3-1 (or the pseudogene TRBV3-2), the J call TRBJ1-2, with D uncertain. This CDR3 comprises 12 residues. Germline V gives CDR1 LGHDT, CDR2 YNNKEL (reference sequence). V lost 3 bases and J 8 bases, leaving 10 bases between the germline ends. The chain's CDR3 is CASSQSLGGYTF. Written as DNA, the CDR3 is TGTGCCAGCAGCCAGTCTCTCGGGGGCTACACCTTC.

This clone was found once. The chain recombines TRBV18 with TRBJ2-1; 13 bases are a match to TRBD2. After removal of 4 bases from V and 5 bases from J, the junction contained 2 bases not matched to a gene. The CDR3 is 15 residues long. Germline V gives CDR1 KGHSH, CDR2 LQKENI. CDR3 in amino acids: CASSQGLAGNNEQFF. The CDR3 nucleotides are TGTGCCAGCTCACAGGGACTAGCGGGAAACAATGAGCAGTTCTTC.

The chain uses TRBV4-3 and TRBJ1-1, with 8 bases identical to TRBD1. From germline, CDR1 is LGHNA and CDR2 YSLEER. The V segment lost 2 bases and the J segment 7 bases; nucleotides outside the gene matches: 3. The CDR3 is 13 residues long. The CDR3 spells CASSQSGTGEAFF. The DNA for the CDR3 is TGCGCCAGCAGCCAATCCGGGACAGGTGAAGCTTTCTTT.